This is a list of T cell receptor beta chains from one sample in a study of patients and donors after allogeneic stem cell transplantation. MiXCR was run by TCRdb on the RT-PCR reads, yielding one entry per CDR3 protein. The sample shows roughly 250,000 distinct CDR3 sequences, roughly an eighth of them seen only once. Sequencing used blood, either unsorted or a sorted T cell fraction (not recorded which). These receptors were taken from a human donor who was either an allogeneic HSCT recipient or a stem cell or donor lymphocyte infusion donor (not recorded which). It is not recorded whose cells these are; they may come from a transplant donor. Both conserved end residues are part of each CDR3. Each record gives: clone size, V gene, D gene, J gene, CDR3 DNA, CDR3 protein. The D gene is left open where the match is weak. The listing skips clone size in some rows; elsewhere it reads once, few, many or a size class.

abundance: -
v_gene: TRBV20-1
d_gene: TRBD2
j_gene: TRBJ2-1
CDR3nt: TGCAGTGCTAGAGGGTTACTAGCGGGACCGGGATATGAGCAGTTCTTC
CDR3aa: CSARGLLAGPGYEQFF

abundance: few
v_gene: TRBV6-5
d_gene: -
j_gene: TRBJ1-6
CDR3nt: TGTGCCAGCAGTTACGACGGCTCCTATAATTCACCCCTCCACTTT
CDR3aa: CASSYDGSYNSPLHF

abundance: -
v_gene: TRBV12-3/TRBV12-4
d_gene: -
j_gene: TRBJ1-6
CDR3nt: TGTGCCAGCAGACAAGACCCAACCTATAATTCACCCCTCCACTTT
CDR3aa: CASRQDPTYNSPLHF

abundance: -
v_gene: TRBV5-6
d_gene: TRBD1
j_gene: TRBJ1-2
CDR3nt: TGTGCCAGCAGCTTGGCCGCAGGGGGGACCTATGGCTACACCTTC
CDR3aa: CASSLAAGGTYGYTF

abundance: -
v_gene: TRBV2
d_gene: -
j_gene: TRBJ1-2
CDR3nt: TGTGCCAGCAGTCAAGTTGTCGGGGCCGGCTACACCTTC
CDR3aa: CASSQVVGAGYTF

abundance: few
v_gene: TRBV5-1
d_gene: -
j_gene: TRBJ2-7
CDR3nt: TGCGCCAGCAGCTCCCGCCAGGGGTTAGGGCAGTACTTC
CDR3aa: CASSSRQGLGQYF

abundance: once
v_gene: TRBV6-4
d_gene: -
j_gene: TRBJ2-2
CDR3nt: TGTGCCAGCAGCCGTTCCCCGGGTGGGCCCGGGGAGCTGTTTTTT
CDR3aa: CASSRSPGGPGELFF

abundance: -
v_gene: TRBV12-3/TRBV12-4
d_gene: TRBD2
j_gene: TRBJ2-5
CDR3nt: TGTGCCAGCAATCCCACCTCGGGGGGGTGGAAGACCCAGTACTTC
CDR3aa: CASNPTSGGWKTQYF

abundance: many
v_gene: TRBV20-1
d_gene: TRBD2
j_gene: TRBJ2-5
CDR3nt: TGCAGTGCTCCACCAGAATCAGCGGGGGGAAAGACCCAGTACTTC
CDR3aa: CSAPPESAGGKTQYF

abundance: many
v_gene: TRBV29-1
d_gene: -
j_gene: TRBJ1-4
CDR3nt: TGCAGCGTTCGCCAGGGTGAAAAACTGTTTTTT
CDR3aa: CSVRQGEKLFF

abundance: many
v_gene: TRBV5-6
d_gene: -
j_gene: TRBJ1-1
CDR3nt: TGTGCCAGCAGCTTGAAGGATCTTGAAGCTTTCTTT
CDR3aa: CASSLKDLEAFF

abundance: few
v_gene: TRBV5-1
d_gene: -
j_gene: TRBJ2-7
CDR3nt: TGCGCCAGCAGCTTCGGGCTCCCTGGCTCCTACGAGCAGTACTTC
CDR3aa: CASSFGLPGSYEQYF

abundance: many
v_gene: TRBV12-3/TRBV12-4
d_gene: -
j_gene: TRBJ2-7
CDR3nt: TGTGCCAGCAGTTTAGCGTGGGCCGAGCAGTACTTC
CDR3aa: CASSLAWAEQYF

abundance: many
v_gene: TRBV6-1
d_gene: -
j_gene: TRBJ2-7
CDR3nt: TGTGCCAGCAGAACGACCTGGGCTTCCGAGTACGAGCAGTACTTC
CDR3aa: CASRTTWASEYEQYF

abundance: -
v_gene: TRBV6-4
d_gene: TRBD2
j_gene: TRBJ2-3
CDR3nt: TGTGCCAGCAGTCGAGGACTAGTAAAAGATACGCAGTATTTT
CDR3aa: CASSRGLVKDTQYF

abundance: -
v_gene: TRBV28
d_gene: -
j_gene: TRBJ2-1
CDR3nt: TGTGCCAGCAGTTCCCCAAGGGCCCCCTACAATGAGCAGTTCTTC
CDR3aa: CASSSPRAPYNEQFF

abundance: few
v_gene: TRBV29-1
d_gene: -
j_gene: TRBJ1-2
CDR3nt: TGCAGGGAGACGGAGTTCTATGGCTACACCTTC
CDR3aa: CRETEFYGYTF

abundance: many
v_gene: TRBV3-1
d_gene: -
j_gene: TRBJ1-1
CDR3nt: TGTGCCAGCAGCCAAGATCTAGGGAGGGCTTTCTTT
CDR3aa: CASSQDLGRAFF

abundance: few
v_gene: TRBV12-5
d_gene: -
j_gene: TRBJ1-2
CDR3nt: TGTGCTAGTGGTTTGTTCGGGGGGAATGGCTACACCTTC
CDR3aa: CASGLFGGNGYTF

abundance: few
v_gene: TRBV12-3/TRBV12-4
d_gene: -
j_gene: TRBJ1-3
CDR3nt: TGTGCCAGCAGTTTTTCTGGCAGTCGAAACACCATATATTTT
CDR3aa: CASSFSGSRNTIYF

abundance: -
v_gene: TRBV18
d_gene: -
j_gene: TRBJ2-7
CDR3nt: TGTGCCAGCTCACCATATAAGGGAACCTCCGAGCAGTACTTC
CDR3aa: CASSPYKGTSEQYF

abundance: few
v_gene: TRBV9
d_gene: -
j_gene: TRBJ1-1
CDR3nt: TGTGCCAGCAGCCTCTACCCGGGGGCAGGTGAGTATTGGAACACTGAAGCTTTCTTT
CDR3aa: CASSLYPGAGEYWNTEAFF

abundance: few
v_gene: TRBV11-3
d_gene: TRBD1
j_gene: TRBJ2-2
CDR3nt: TGTGCCAGCAGCCGGGACAGTTTTAACACCGGGGAGCTGTTTTTT
CDR3aa: CASSRDSFNTGELFF

abundance: few
v_gene: TRBV9
d_gene: -
j_gene: TRBJ2-7
CDR3nt: TGTGCCAACATGCGGGGACCGGGGGACGAGCAGTACTTC
CDR3aa: CANMRGPGDEQYF

abundance: many
v_gene: TRBV5-6
d_gene: TRBD1
j_gene: TRBJ1-6
CDR3nt: TGTGCCAGCAGTCCCGGGACAGGGGGCGGTTTTTCACCCCTCCACTTT
CDR3aa: CASSPGTGGGFSPLHF

abundance: few
v_gene: TRBV29-1
d_gene: -
j_gene: TRBJ1-1
CDR3nt: TGCAGCGTTGTGCAGGGTAGCACTGAAGCTTTCTTT
CDR3aa: CSVVQGSTEAFF

abundance: few
v_gene: TRBV7-2
d_gene: -
j_gene: TRBJ2-3
CDR3nt: TGTGCCAGCAGCTTAGAGGGGGGGATCGACACAGATACGCAGTATTTT
CDR3aa: CASSLEGGIDTDTQYF

abundance: -
v_gene: TRBV19
d_gene: TRBD1
j_gene: TRBJ1-1
CDR3nt: TGTGCCAGTACCATCGGGACAGGGCACGCTTTCTTT
CDR3aa: CASTIGTGHAFF

abundance: many
v_gene: TRBV30
d_gene: TRBD1
j_gene: TRBJ2-3
CDR3nt: TGTGCCTGGATGGGGGACAGCAGCACAGATACGCAGTATTTT
CDR3aa: CAWMGDSSTDTQYF

abundance: -
v_gene: TRBV7-3
d_gene: -
j_gene: TRBJ2-3
CDR3nt: TGTGCCAGCAGCACCCAGACAGGAGATACGCAGTATTTT
CDR3aa: CASSTQTGDTQYF

abundance: -
v_gene: TRBV29-1
d_gene: TRBD1
j_gene: TRBJ2-3
CDR3nt: TGCAGCGTTGCTCGGACAGGCTCCGATACGCAGTATTTT
CDR3aa: CSVARTGSDTQYF

abundance: once
v_gene: TRBV21-1
d_gene: -
j_gene: TRBJ2-1
CDR3nt: TGTGCCAGCAGCAAAGTTAGACGGCGGAATTCCTACAATGAGCAGTTCTTC
CDR3aa: CASSKVRRRNSYNEQFF

abundance: -
v_gene: TRBV9
d_gene: TRBD2
j_gene: TRBJ2-7
CDR3nt: TGTGCCAGCAGCGTAGCTCCGAGCGGGAGGAACTACGAGCAGTACTTC
CDR3aa: CASSVAPSGRNYEQYF

abundance: medium-sized
v_gene: TRBV27
d_gene: -
j_gene: TRBJ1-4
CDR3nt: TGTGCCAGCAGTAACCGGGGAATGTTTGAAAAACTGTTTTTT
CDR3aa: CASSNRGMFEKLFF

abundance: -
v_gene: TRBV5-6
d_gene: TRBD2
j_gene: TRBJ2-7
CDR3nt: TGTGCCAGCAGCAATGCGGGGGTTTGGGAGCAGTACTTC
CDR3aa: CASSNAGVWEQYF

abundance: few
v_gene: TRBV6-2/TRBV6-3
d_gene: -
j_gene: TRBJ1-1
CDR3nt: TGTGCCAGCAGTTACCAGCGCTTGAACACTGAAGCTTTCTTT
CDR3aa: CASSYQRLNTEAFF

abundance: -
v_gene: TRBV5-1
d_gene: -
j_gene: TRBJ2-7
CDR3nt: TGCGCCAGCAGCCCTAACAGGGTGGAGGAGCAGTACTTC
CDR3aa: CASSPNRVEEQYF

abundance: few
v_gene: TRBV30
d_gene: TRBD1
j_gene: TRBJ1-2
CDR3nt: TGTGCCTGGAGCCCGACAGGGAGAAAAAGCTATGGCTACACCTTC
CDR3aa: CAWSPTGRKSYGYTF

abundance: -
v_gene: TRBV4-2
d_gene: TRBD1
j_gene: TRBJ1-1
CDR3nt: TGTGCCAGCAGCCAAGATGTTGCAGGGCAGGGGGACACTGAAGCTTTCTTT
CDR3aa: CASSQDVAGQGDTEAFF

abundance: -
v_gene: TRBV7-3
d_gene: -
j_gene: TRBJ1-2
CDR3nt: TGTGCCAGCAGCTTGGGTTCTTTGGACTATGGCTACACCTTC
CDR3aa: CASSLGSLDYGYTF

abundance: many
v_gene: TRBV29-1
d_gene: TRBD1
j_gene: TRBJ1-2
CDR3nt: TGCAGCGTGGACAGGTTACTCTATGGCTACACCTTC
CDR3aa: CSVDRLLYGYTF

abundance: many
v_gene: TRBV28
d_gene: TRBD2
j_gene: TRBJ2-3
CDR3nt: TGTGCCAGCAGTTTTAGCGGGCCAAGCACAGATACGCAGTATTTT
CDR3aa: CASSFSGPSTDTQYF

abundance: -
v_gene: TRBV7-3
d_gene: -
j_gene: TRBJ2-3
CDR3nt: TGTGCCAGCAGCCACATAGGCGATCTCCGCCGAGATACGCAGTATTTT
CDR3aa: CASSHIGDLRRDTQYF

abundance: -
v_gene: TRBV18
d_gene: TRBD2
j_gene: TRBJ2-5
CDR3nt: TGTGCCAGCTCACCTCCGGGACTAGGGGGAGAGACCCAGTACTTC
CDR3aa: CASSPPGLGGETQYF

abundance: many
v_gene: TRBV5-1
d_gene: -
j_gene: TRBJ2-7
CDR3nt: TGCGCCAGCAGCTTGGACACACCCTCCTACGAGCAGTACTTC
CDR3aa: CASSLDTPSYEQYF